These T cell receptor beta chains were read from a single sample in a study of blood T cell repertoires in COVID-19. Clones were sequenced by immunoSEQ multiplex PCR, and TCRdb holds only the in-frame ones, with some missing. Counted here are about 300,000 clones, 80% to 95% occurring once; the ten biggest clones make up over 2%. Sequenced sample: peripheral blood. The receptor source for this set is a woman in her thirties with COVID-19, enrolled during active disease. The CDR3 runs from the conserved cysteine through the conserved F or W. A D gene is named only where the DNA matches it firmly.

V: TRBV5-8; J: TRBJ1-4; D: TRBD1; CDR3: CASSLGALTGGQEKLFF
V: TRBV12-3/TRBV12-4; J: TRBJ1-1; D: TRBD1; CDR3: CASKQQGTEAFF
V: TRBV19; J: TRBJ2-7; D: TRBD1; CDR3: CASSRDSSYEQYF
V: TRBV21-1; J: TRBJ1-5; D: .; CDR3: CASSELAGYSNQPQHF
V: TRBV14; J: TRBJ2-7; D: TRBD1; CDR3: CASSQGTGPYEQYF
V: TRBV27; J: TRBJ1-2; D: TRBD1; CDR3: CASSRHIGQVDYGYTF
V: TRBV15; J: TRBJ2-7; D: TRBD2; CDR3: CATSRDLASGRPRYF
V: TRBV19; J: TRBJ2-2; D: .; CDR3: CASSRVSAGELFF
V: TRBV6-2/TRBV6-3; J: TRBJ1-4; D: .; CDR3: CASSNRQPNEKLFF
V: TRBV27; J: TRBJ2-2; D: TRBD1; CDR3: CASSPSDRGRGELFF
V: TRBV27; J: TRBJ2-6; D: TRBD2; CDR3: CASSLWGLAGAGANVLTF
V: TRBV6-5; J: TRBJ1-1; D: .; CDR3: CATQAGENTEAFF
V: TRBV3-1/TRBV3-2; J: TRBJ1-2; D: TRBD1; CDR3: CASSQDRGQGFGYTF
V: TRBV28; J: TRBJ1-1; D: .; CDR3: CASSFHRVRTEAFF
V: TRBV19; J: TRBJ2-1; D: TRBD2; CDR3: CASMREGQDEQFF
V: TRBV11-2; J: TRBJ2-2; D: TRBD2; CDR3: CASSLAGGPYTGELFF
V: TRBV27; J: TRBJ2-1; D: .; CDR3: CASRTGLEQFF
V: TRBV10-2; J: TRBJ2-1; D: TRBD2; CDR3: CASSEGRGGRIF
V: TRBV7-9; J: TRBJ1-2; D: .; CDR3: CASSLEAGPYGYTF
V: TRBV5-4; J: TRBJ2-1; D: TRBD2; CDR3: CASRSGGNEQFF
V: TRBV24-1; J: TRBJ2-1; D: TRBD2; CDR3: CATSSTGTSGDNEQFF
V: TRBV9; J: TRBJ2-7; D: .; CDR3: CASSPQADPRGEQYF
V: TRBV18; J: TRBJ2-7; D: TRBD2; CDR3: CASSGGSVTYEQYF
V: TRBV12-5; J: TRBJ1-2; D: .; CDR3: CASGFRPTQGTDGYTF
V: TRBV7-3; J: TRBJ2-3; D: TRBD1; CDR3: CASSLNEAGGKDTQYF
V: TRBV25-1; J: TRBJ1-1; D: .; CDR3: CASRVAGTEAFF
V: TRBV19; J: TRBJ1-1; D: .; CDR3: CASSVRRGGTEAFF
V: TRBV15; J: TRBJ2-7; D: .; CDR3: CATSGVRRKNPSSYEQYF
V: TRBV7-9; J: TRBJ1-1; D: .; CDR3: CAIQTGPVTEAFF
V: TRBV5-1; J: TRBJ1-1; D: TRBD1; CDR3: CASSSGTGFEAFF
V: TRBV10-3; J: TRBJ1-5; D: TRBD1; CDR3: CAISVGGQDNQPQHF
V: TRBV5-4; J: TRBJ2-1; D: .; CDR3: CASSLGQGYTHNEQFF
V: TRBV7-9; J: TRBJ2-1; D: TRBD2; CDR3: CASKSTSGSVGEQFF
V: TRBV6-5; J: TRBJ2-7; D: .; CDR3: CASSRDVREQYF
V: TRBV3-1/TRBV3-2; J: TRBJ1-2; D: TRBD1; CDR3: CASSQAPGDRIARGIRYTF
V: TRBV5-1; J: TRBJ2-3; D: .; CDR3: CASSLWRDTDTQYF
V: TRBV19; J: TRBJ2-7; D: .; CDR3: CASKSDTGVEQYF
V: TRBV12-5; J: TRBJ2-3; D: .; CDR3: CASGLQGREDTQYF
V: TRBV5-1; J: TRBJ1-1; D: TRBD1; CDR3: CASSRGQGDTEAFF
V: TRBV6-5; J: TRBJ2-3; D: .; CDR3: CAGRQLTSTDTQYF
V: TRBV15; J: TRBJ1-2; D: TRBD1; CDR3: CATSRADREAGYTF
V: TRBV12-3/TRBV12-4; J: TRBJ2-4; D: TRBD1; CDR3: CASSRDSGNIQYF
V: TRBV12-5; J: TRBJ1-1; D: .; CDR3: CASGTDSKNTEAFF
V: TRBV6-5; J: TRBJ2-7; D: TRBD1; CDR3: CASTAGQGPYEQYF
V: TRBV7-2; J: TRBJ2-7; D: TRBD1; CDR3: CASSIRDRTDYEQYF
V: TRBV5-6; J: TRBJ1-4; D: .; CDR3: CASSLGSANEKLFF
V: TRBV30; J: TRBJ1-5; D: .; CDR3: CAWGRGISNQPQHF
V: TRBV7-2; J: TRBJ1-2; D: .; CDR3: CASSDIGTMIAGYTF
V: TRBV6-1; J: TRBJ2-1; D: .; CDR3: CASSEMTGSYNEQFF
V: TRBV30; J: TRBJ2-1; D: TRBD2; CDR3: CAWSVGLAVEQFF
V: TRBV5-1; J: TRBJ2-3; D: TRBD2; CDR3: CASSLAPGLAGSTDTQYF